This T cell receptor (beta chain) was sequenced during a study of blood T cell repertoires in COVID-19. How the authors handled the data: Scientists estimated how many nucleated cells there were by amplifying reference gene primers. Sequencing was performed with immunoSEQ multiplex PCR; in TCRdb, only in-frame clones are kept and a portion is missing. V and J calls and clone size are given by that table; D and trimming were obtained from the DNA. The sample records about 360,000 clones, 86% being singletons. Those enrolled in Seattle joined during active infection and were followed longitudinally afterward. The CDR3 runs 14 residues. The V end lost 3 bases, the J end lost 1 base, and 10 bases lay between the germline ends. Germline V lookup: CDR1 SEHNR, CDR2 FQNEAQ (reference sequence).

The sequenced material came from peripheral blood. This chain links TRBV7-9 with TRBJ2-7, with a tentative D call TRBD1 (5 bases). The source is a woman aged 60-75 years with COVID-19, enrolled during active disease. The CDR3 sequence: CASSFLGVSYEQYF. CDR3 nucleotides: TGTGCCAGCAGCTTTTTAGGGGTTTCCTACGAGCAGTACTTC.